The text below deals with one TCR beta chain. Its specificity is unknown. The data originate from a study of CD4+ T cells in melanoma. Germline assignment: CDR1 SGDLS and CDR2 YYNGEE. V was clipped by 2 bases and J by 8 bases; unmatched bases: 7. This CDR3 has 14 amino acids. Profiled with immunoSEQ multiplex PCR; TCRdb holds only in-frame clones, not every one. This sample has 17,000 or so clones, with over 75% found just once. Whole-study findings and limits: In melanoma, neoantigen-specific CD4+ T cells reportedly differed in differentiation state. A reported correlation linked neoantigen-specific CD4+ T cells to CD8+, macrophage and B cell function.

The clonotype comes from a human donor with melanoma. Sequencing was performed on cells from a culture (not recorded whether cultured in vitro). The chain has TRBV9 and TRBJ1-1; 9 bases map to TRBD1. The CDR3 loop is CASSVHPTGGEAFF. DNA for the CDR3: TGTGCCAGCAGCGTCCACCCGACAGGGGGGGAAGCTTTCTTT.